This T cell receptor (beta chain) stems from a study of blood T cell repertoires in COVID-19. Whole-study context: The origin of the acute and convalescent COVID-19 samples was the United States, Italy and Spain. From T cells, B-cell-depleted T cells, or PBMCs came the material, which was cDNA or gDNA.

As processed by the authors: Amplified reference gene primers provided the basis for estimating nucleated cell counts. Assay: immunoSEQ multiplex PCR; the TCRdb copy retains only in-frame clones and omits some. The V and J calls and the clone size are those of that table, but D and trimming were determined from the DNA. The sample lists 360,000 or so clones, 87% seen once, with almost 3% in the top ten. Among Cohort 3 donors, those recovered had two negative PCRs, clearance, or symptom resolution. The clonotype was recovered from a young woman who had recovered from COVID-19. The source material was PBMCs or T cells enriched from blood (not recorded which).

The CDR3 loop reads CASSPWTVRSYNEQFF. The CDR3 DNA sequence: TGTGCCAGCAGTCCGTGGACTGTACGCTCCTACAATGAGCAGTTCTTC. This chain joins TRBV28 and TRBJ2-1, with D tentatively TRBD2 (5 bases). CDR3 length: 16 residues. CDR1 and CDR2 from the germline V gene are MDHEN and SYDVKM. Trimming removed 5 bases from V and 0 bases from J, with 14 bases in between.